The 26 T cell receptor beta chains below all came from one sample that was sequenced in a study of Ad26.COV2.S vaccination and SARS-CoV-2 variants. Some clones are missing from TCRdb's copy, which holds only in-frame ones; the method was immunoSEQ multiplex PCR. The table records around 170,000 clones, approximately 88% of them present only once. The sequencing here drew on peripheral blood, taken after recovery from COVID-19. These receptors all come from a human donor who had recovered from COVID-19.

This chain connects TRBV2 to TRBJ2-3; 8 bases are shared with TRBD2. Looked up from germline, CDR1 is SNHLY and CDR2 is FYNNEI. The CDR3 covers 12 residues. V lost 11 bases and J lost 5; bases outside the gene matches: 6. The CDR3 sequence: CAGGLVGDTQYF. In DNA, the CDR3 is TGTGCCGGGGGACTAGTAGGAGATACGCAGTATTTT.

J is TRBJ1-1 and V is TRBV24-1, with TRBD1 as a possible D gene (6 bases). Germline CDR1 is KGHDR and CDR2 is SFDVKD. The ends were cut back, 4 bases at V and 3 bases at J, with 11 bases in the middle. The CDR3 is 14 amino acids. The CDR3: CATSEGSGDTEAFF. The DNA of the CDR3 is TGTGCCACCAGTGAAGGGTCAGGGGACACTGAAGCTTTCTTT.

The chain links TRBV6-5 to TRBJ1-2; D remains ambiguous. Germline loops: CDR1 MNHEY, CDR2 SVGAGI. CDR3 length equals 10 residues. The V end lost 8 bases, the J end lost 6 bases, and 7 bases lay between the germline ends. The CDR3 DNA is TGTGCCAGCGGAAGAGATGGCTACACCTTC. Encoded protein: CASGRDGYTF.

The DNA for the CDR3 is TGTGCCAGCAGCATGCGGACCCTGCTCTACGGTGAGCAGTTCTTC. It codes for CASSMRTLLYGEQFF. This chain joins TRBV5-6 and TRBJ2-1, with D hard to call. Trimming stripped 4 bases from V and 9 bases from J, with 20 bases between. The length of the CDR3 is 15 residues. The germline gives CDR1 SGHDT, CDR2 YYEEEE.

This chain connects TRBV3-1 (or the pseudogene TRBV3-2) to TRBJ2-6; TRBD2 matches 7 bases. The V and J ends lost 4 bases and 3 bases, in that order; junction bases with no gene match: 9. Germline V CDR1 and CDR2: LGHDT, YNNKEL (reference sequence). CDR3 length equals 17 residues. CDR3 sequence (DNA): TGTGCCAGCAGCCCCCAGTGGGAGGGGTATGGGGCCAACGTCCTGACTTTC. This translates into CASSPQWEGYGANVLTF.

In its sample, this clone was seen a few times. V usage is TRBV6-1 and J usage is TRBJ2-7; either TRBD1 or TRBD2 may fit D (5 bases each). The V end was cut by 2 bases, the J end by 2 bases, with 16 bases between. The CDR3 spans 16 residues. The germline gives CDR1 MNHNS, CDR2 SASEGT. The CDR3 nucleotides read TGTGCCAGCAGTGAAAGCCCGAGAGGGGCACCCTACGAGCAGTACTTC. Amino acid sequence: CASSESPRGAPYEQYF.

The chain uses TRBV5-1 and TRBJ2-1; 7 nucleotides line up with TRBD1. CDR1 SGHRS and CDR2 YFSETQ come from the germline V gene. The CDR3 consists of 15 residues. V shed 2 bases and J 3 bases; nucleotides not matched to a gene: 5. CDR3: CASSLPGQFYNEQFF. The CDR3, as DNA: TGCGCCAGCAGCTTACCGGGACAGTTCTACAATGAGCAGTTCTTC.

The rearrangement links TRBV6-5 to TRBJ1-6, with a weak D call TRBD1 (6 bases). The CDR3 contains 14 residues. Trimming removed 7 bases from V and 6 bases from J, with 13 bases in between. CDR1 is MNHEY and CDR2 is SVGAGI in the germline V gene. The CDR3 DNA sequence: TGTGCCAGCACCATACAGGGAGGTAATTCACCCCTCCACTTT. Translated: CASTIQGGNSPLHF.

The CDR3: CASSLAGAGEQFF. In nucleotides, the CDR3 is TGTGCCAGCAGTTTAGCGGGGGCCGGGGAGCAGTTCTTC. The chain has TRBV12-3 or TRBV12-4 and TRBJ2-1; a possible D gene is TRBD1 (6 bases). Trimming shortened V by 0 bases and J by 10 bases, and 10 bases separated the two germline ends. CDR3 length equals 13 residues.

As concerns this clone: The junction does not match germline at one end; this may be a read error. This chain uses TRBV28 with TRBJ2-7, with D possibly matching TRBD1 (6 bases). Germline CDR1 is MDHEN and CDR2 is SYDVKM. The CDR3 extends over 12 amino acids. CDR3 in amino acids: CASSYGQRVLSF. The CDR3 DNA reads TGTGCCAGCAGTTACGGACAGCGAGTGTTGAGCTTC.

The chain is built from TRBV5-5 and TRBJ1-2; 7 nucleotides agree with TRBD1. Germline trimming cut 4 bases from V and 6 bases from J; bases unmatched to any gene: 3. This CDR3 contains 12 residues. Germline V gives CDR1 SGHKS, CDR2 YYEKEE (reference sequence). CDR3 amino acids: CASSPDRDGYTF. CDR3 nucleotide sequence: TGTGCCAGCAGCCCAGACAGGGATGGCTACACCTTC.

This clone has a handful of counts. The rearrangement links TRBV7-8 to TRBJ1-5; no definite D call. The CDR3 has 13 amino acids. Germline V CDR1 and CDR2: SGHVS, FQNEAQ. Trimming pared 3 bases from V and 6 bases from J, leaving 9 bases between. The CDR3: CASSLSETQPQHF. In DNA form, the CDR3 reads TGTGCCAGCAGCTTGTCGGAAACTCAGCCCCAGCATTTT.

This chain connects TRBV30 to TRBJ1-5; D perhaps matches TRBD1 (5 bases). The germline V and J ends were trimmed by 4 bases and 5 bases, with 12 bases remaining between them. The germline gives CDR1 GTSNPN, CDR2 SVGIG (reference sequence). This CDR3 region has 13 residues. The CDR3 region is CAWTRPGYQPQHF. The CDR3 bases are TGTGCCTGGACCCGTCCAGGGTATCAGCCCCAGCATTTT.

CDR3 bases: TGTGCCAGCAGCGAGGACGGCTTCAGTGATACGCAGTATTTT. Protein product: CASSEDGFSDTQYF. This sequence joins TRBV9 and TRBJ2-3; D gene ambiguous. Germline V gene data show CDR1 as SGDLS and CDR2 as YYNGEE. V was clipped by 3 bases and J by 6 bases, with 14 bases between them. The CDR3 length is 14 residues.

V usage is TRBV6-4 and J usage is TRBJ1-1, with a weak D call TRBD1 (5 bases). The CDR3 runs 13 residues. The germline V gene has CDR1 MRHNA and CDR2 SNTAGT. V shed 5 bases and J shed 8 bases, with 15 bases lying between them. CDR3 sequence: CASSPSLGAEAFF. Here the CDR3 DNA reads TGTGCCAGCAGTCCTTCCCTCGGGGCCGAAGCTTTCTTT.

This rearrangement joins TRBV5-8 to TRBJ1-1; D unclear. Trimming stripped 4 bases from V and 4 bases from J, with 11 bases between. This CDR3 comprises 13 residues. The germline CDR1 and CDR2 sequences are SGHTS and YDEGEE. CDR3 nucleotide sequence: TGTGCCAGCAGCCCTGACCGCATCACTGAAGCTTTCTTT. This encodes CASSPDRITEAFF.

V usage is TRBV4-1 and J usage is TRBJ2-3; a weak D match, TRBD2 (7 bases). Trimming took 1 base from V and 0 from J, leaving 14 bases between them. Per germline, CDR1 MGHRA and CDR2 YSYEKL. The CDR3 spans 17 residues. The CDR3 is CASSQGGAGASTDTQYF. Here the CDR3 DNA reads TGCGCCAGCAGCCAAGGGGGGGCGGGGGCTAGCACAGATACGCAGTATTTT.

The rearrangement links TRBV5-1 to TRBJ2-5, with unresolved D. V lost 3 bases and J 1 base, leaving 7 bases between the germline ends. The V gene's germline CDR1 is SGHRS and CDR2 YFSETQ. This CDR3 spans 13 amino acids. CDR3 loop: CASSSRSQETQYF. CDR3 DNA sequence: TGCGCCAGCAGCTCCCGTTCCCAAGAGACCCAGTACTTC. The variable domain in full, completed from reference TRBV5-1 and TRBJ2-5, reads KAGVTQTPRYLIKTRGQQVTLSCSPISGHRSVSWYQQTPGQGLQFLFEYFSETQRNKGNFPGRFSGRQFSNSRSEMNVSTLELGDSALYLCASSSRSQETQYFGPGTRLLVL.

The rearrangement uses TRBV7-2 and TRBJ2-3; D remains unclear. Germline-derived CDR1 and CDR2 are SGHTA and FQGNSA. The CDR3 extends over 13 amino acids. The germline V and J ends were trimmed by 1 base and 4 bases, with 6 bases remaining between them. CDR3 sequence (DNA): TGTGCCAGCAGCTTAGTGGCGCCAGATACGCAGTATTTT. Protein: CASSLVAPDTQYF.

This clone was recorded only once. The chain uses TRBV4-1 and TRBJ2-3; TRBD2 matches 13 bases. The germline V gene has CDR1 MGHRA and CDR2 YSYEKL. CDR3 size: 19 residues. The junction had 10 bases not matched to a gene; V was cut back by 0 bases and J by 4 bases. CDR3 sequence reads: CASSQDQLAGGPGPDTQYF. Here the CDR3 DNA reads TGCGCCAGCAGCCAAGATCAACTAGCGGGAGGGCCAGGTCCAGATACGCAGTATTTT.

This chain uses TRBV6-5 with TRBJ1-5, with 8 bases identical to TRBD1. Germline values: CDR1 MNHEY, CDR2 SVGAGI. The CDR3 spans 14 residues. V lost 5 bases, J lost 6 bases, and 6 bases stayed unmatched. The CDR3 sequence is CASSPGQGSQPQHF. The CDR3 DNA follows: TGTGCCAGCAGTCCTGGACAGGGAAGTCAGCCCCAGCATTTT.

V usage is TRBV6-5 and J usage is TRBJ2-7, with 9 positions matching TRBD2. With V trimmed by 2 bases and J by 3 bases, 8 bases remained unmatched. CDR3 length: 16 amino acids. Germline values: CDR1 MNHEY, CDR2 SVGAGI. CDR3 sequence: CASSYRLAGNHYEQYF. The CDR3 nucleotides are TGTGCCAGCAGTTACCGGCTAGCGGGGAACCACTACGAGCAGTACTTC.

V and J are TRBV29-1 and TRBJ1-2; 7 bases are a match to TRBD1. Germline-derived CDR1 and CDR2 are SQVTM and ANQGSEA. There are 12 residues in the CDR3. V was clipped by 4 bases and J by 4 bases; unmatched bases: 3. The CDR3 loop reads CSVGQGRYGYTF. DNA of the CDR3: TGCAGCGTTGGACAGGGACGCTATGGCTACACCTTC.

This clone was observed many times. The J gene is TRBJ1-1, the V gene TRBV14; no clear D gene. The germline CDR1 and CDR2 sequences are SGHDN and FVKESK. Trimming cost V 1 base and J 10 bases, with 13 bases left between them. CDR3 size: 13 residues. The CDR3 DNA follows: TGTGCCAGCAGCCAAGTTGGCCAAATACGAGCTTTCTTT. Translating it yields CASSQVGQIRAFF.

V gene TRBV7-9 combines with J gene TRBJ1-5; 7 nucleotides align to TRBD1. J gave up 11 bases and V 3 bases, and 13 bases lay outside the gene matches. Germline-derived CDR1 and CDR2 are SEHNR and FQNEAQ (reference sequence). The CDR3 has 15 amino acids. CDR3 protein: CASSFGQVAYQSQHF. The CDR3, as DNA: TGTGCCAGCAGCTTCGGACAGGTAGCATATCAATCCCAGCATTTT.

This clone appeared once. The chain recombines TRBV5-5 with TRBJ2-1; D perhaps matches TRBD2 (5 bases). Germline V gene lookup returns CDR1 SGHKS and CDR2 YYEKEE (reference sequence). V lost 1 base and J lost 3, with 11 bases in between. The CDR3 runs to 15 residues. CDR3: CASSLPPDFYNEQFF. The DNA of the CDR3 is TGTGCCAGCAGCTTGCCCCCGGACTTCTACAATGAGCAGTTCTTC.